The clone carrying this TCR beta chain showed up just once. Here immunoSEQ multiplex PCR was the method, and the copy in TCRdb shows in-frame clones only, minus some. Among about 21,000 clones, about 98% were seen once, and the ten largest hold under 0.15%. This specimen comes from a study of T cells after posttransplantation cyclophosphamide. This CDR3 is built from 15 residues. The germline V gene has CDR1 KGHSH and CDR2 LQKENI. The trim removed 2 bases at V and 6 bases at J, leaving 5 bases unmatched. The sequence came from a man between 35 and 55 years old in good health, CMV-negative, and a related stem cell transplant donor. V usage is TRBV18 and J usage is TRBJ1-5, with 9 nucleotides matching TRBD1. The sample comprised naive CD8+ T cells sorted from PBMCs. The CDR3 DNA reads TGTGCCAGCTCACCAGGACAGGGGCGTGTTCAGCCCCAGCATTTT. This translates into CASSPGQGRVQPQHF.